These 30 T cell receptor beta chains were all obtained from the same sample, sequenced in a study of shared clonotypes between healthy human individuals. Only in-frame clones appear in the TCRdb table, and some are missing; sequencing was by immunoSEQ multiplex PCR. Altogether approximately 1,500,000 clones are present, 95% to 99% being singletons, with the ten largest covering 0.4% to 0.45%. Sequences were obtained from naive CD4+ T cells sorted from blood. The subset is: CD45RA+ positively selected. These TCRs come from a man aged 25-45 years in good health.

J is TRBJ2-5 and V is TRBV11-2, with a weak D call TRBD1 (6 bases). The CDR3 totals 13 residues. Germline values: CDR1 SGHAT, CDR2 FQNNGV. The ends were cut back, 7 bases at V and 5 bases at J, with 14 bases in the middle. The CDR3, as DNA: TGTGCCAGCACCCGAGGGGGTAGCGAGACCCAGTACTTC. Its protein is CASTRGGSETQYF. Drawing the rest from reference TRBV11-2 and TRBJ2-5, the complete variable domain is EAGVAQSPRYKIIEKRQSVAFWCNPISGHATLYWYQQILGQGPKLLIQFQNNGVVDDSQLPKDRFSAERLKGVDSTLKIQPAKLEDSAVYLCASTRGGSETQYFGPGTRLLVL.

CDR3 nucleotide sequence: TGTGCCAGCAGCCCCGGAGCGGGAGGGCCTGGTGAGCAGTTCTTC. Residues: CASSPGAGGPGEQFF. This chain joins TRBV7-9 and TRBJ2-1, with 10 nucleotides matching TRBD2. CDR1 is SEHNR, CDR2 FQNEAQ, per germline (reference sequence). There are 15 residues in the CDR3. J was trimmed by 9 bases and V by 5 bases; bases with no gene match: 10. The whole variable domain, remainder taken from reference TRBV7-9 and TRBJ2-1, is DTGVSQNPRHKITKRGQNVTFRCDPISEHNRLYWYRQTLGQGPEFLTYFQNEAQLEKSRLLSDRFSAERPKGSFSTLEIQRTEQGDSAMYLCASSPGAGGPGEQFFGPGTRLTVL.

The CDR3 DNA sequence: TGTGCCAGCAGGGCCGGGACTAGCGGGAGTAGGATCACAGATACGCAGTATTTT. This translates into CASRAGTSGSRITDTQYF. The chain couples TRBV5-4 to TRBJ2-3, with 14 bases aligning to TRBD2. Germline trimming cut 5 bases from V and 2 bases from J; bases unmatched to any gene: 10. The CDR3 consists of 18 residues. Per germline, CDR1 SGHNT and CDR2 YYREEE (reference sequence).

This clone was picked up one time. This rearrangement joins TRBV5-5 to TRBJ2-2, with TRBD1 as a possible D gene (6 bases). The CDR3 runs 15 residues. Trimming removed 6 bases at V and 0 bases at J, with 12 bases between. Germline CDR1 SGHKS, CDR2 YYEKEE (reference sequence). CDR3 sequence (DNA): TGTGCCAGCACGCCGGGACACCCGAACACCGGGGAGCTGTTTTTT. Protein product: CASTPGHPNTGELFF.

The chain combines TRBV7-2 with TRBJ2-1; D is unresolved. V dropped 6 bases and J dropped 6 bases, with 9 bases sitting between them. Germline V gene lookup returns CDR1 SGHTA and CDR2 FQGNSA. The CDR3 extends over 12 amino acids. The CDR3 coding sequence is TGTGCCAGCAGTCAGTCCCGCAATGAGCAGTTCTTC. It is translated as CASSQSRNEQFF.

The genes are TRBV28 and TRBJ2-7; unclear D gene. Germline V lookup: CDR1 MDHEN, CDR2 SYDVKM. V shed 6 bases and J shed 3 bases, with 12 bases lying between them. The CDR3 has 13 residues. CDR3 loop: CASSQVGNYEQYF. In DNA form, the CDR3 reads TGTGCCAGCAGCCAGGTAGGCAACTACGAGCAGTACTTC. The full variable domain, rest sourced from reference TRBV28 and TRBJ2-7, is DVKVTQSSRYLVKRTGEKVFLECVQDMDHENMFWYRQDPGLGLRLIYFSYDVKMKEKGDIPEGYSVSREKKERFSLILESASTNQTSMYLCASSQVGNYEQYFGPGTRLTVT.

This chain joins TRBV2 and TRBJ2-7, with 11 nucleotides matching TRBD2. The CDR3 extends over 15 amino acids. The ends lost 6 bases at V and 1 base at J; junction bases unmatched: 5. From germline, CDR1 is SNHLY and CDR2 FYNNEI. CDR3 loop: CASRTGTSGSYEQYF. The CDR3 coding sequence is TGTGCCAGCAGAACCGGGACTAGCGGTTCCTACGAGCAGTACTTC.

The chain has TRBV9 and TRBJ2-1; the D is unclear. Germline lookup yields CDR1 SGDLS and CDR2 YYNGEE. This CDR3 spans 13 amino acids. V lost 0 bases and J lost 10, with 11 bases in between. The CDR3 DNA follows: TGTGCCAGCAGCGTAGTTTCTCGGCAGGAGCAGTTCTTC. Protein product: CASSVVSRQEQFF.

The chain has TRBV7-6 and TRBJ2-7; 7 bases fit TRBD2. Germline CDR1 reads SGHVS; CDR2 reads FNYEAQ. J gave up 3 bases and V 1 base, and 6 bases lay outside the gene matches. This CDR3 comprises 15 residues. In nucleotides, the CDR3 is TGTGCCAGCAGCTTAGAAACTAGCGCGGACTACGAGCAGTACTTC. Translation: CASSLETSADYEQYF.

The rearrangement uses TRBV7-6 and TRBJ2-7; the match to TRBD2 covers 10 bases. The V gene's germline CDR1 is SGHVS and CDR2 FNYEAQ. Trimming cost V 1 base and J 1 base; bases outside gene matches: 4. This CDR3 comprises 16 residues. The CDR3 loop reads CASSLGGLAASYEQYF. The CDR3 coding sequence is TGTGCCAGCAGCTTAGGCGGACTAGCGGCTTCCTACGAGCAGTACTTC.

This sequence joins TRBV18 and TRBJ2-6; 7 bases fit TRBD1. Germline trimming cut 4 bases from V and 1 base from J; bases unmatched to any gene: 10. Germline V gives CDR1 KGHSH, CDR2 LQKENI. The CDR3 length is 18 residues. The CDR3 nucleotides are TGTGCCAGCTCACGAGCCGGACAGGCCGTATCTGGGGCCAACGTCCTGACTTTC. Its protein is CASSRAGQAVSGANVLTF.

The V and J genes are TRBV14 and TRBJ2-7, with TRBD2 as a possible D gene (6 bases). Trimming took 0 bases from V and 2 from J, leaving 14 bases between them. CDR3 size: 16 residues. Germline loops: CDR1 SGHDN, CDR2 FVKESK. The CDR3 reads CASSQDRGLATYEQYF. The CDR3 DNA sequence: TGTGCCAGCAGCCAAGATAGAGGTCTAGCGACCTACGAGCAGTACTTC.

The chain has TRBV4-1 and TRBJ2-7, with TRBD1 as a possible D gene (6 bases). Germline V gives CDR1 MGHRA, CDR2 YSYEKL. Trimming removed 2 bases from V and 1 base from J, with 18 bases in between. The CDR3 has 17 residues. This chain's CDR3 is CASSQLFDRKNSYEQYF. CDR3 bases: TGCGCCAGCAGCCAATTATTCGACAGGAAAAATTCCTACGAGCAGTACTTC.

This clone was seen only once. This rearrangement joins TRBV6-6 to TRBJ2-1, with TRBD1 identical over 8 bases. CDR3 length: 15 residues. J lost 6 bases, V lost 2 bases, and 6 bases had no gene match. In germline, CDR1 is MNHNY, CDR2 SVGAGI (reference sequence). The CDR3 sequence: CASSYRGQGSNEQFF. The DNA for the CDR3 is TGTGCCAGCAGTTACCGCGGACAGGGAAGCAATGAGCAGTTCTTC.

The chain links TRBV21-1 to TRBJ2-1. TRBV21-1 is a pseudogene locus. This CDR3 is built from 13 residues. DNA for the CDR3: TGTGCCAGCAACCCCCACAGCGACAATGAGCAGTTCTTC. Its translation: CASNPHSDNEQFF.

V is TRBV25-1 and J is TRBJ2-1, with 7 bases fitting TRBD1. This CDR3 comprises 14 residues. The V gene end was trimmed by 7 bases and the J gene end by 2 bases; junction bases not matched to a gene: 5. The germline CDR1 and CDR2 sequences are MGHDK and SYGVNS. The CDR3 spells CASIPGGPYNEQFF. The DNA of the CDR3 is TGTGCCAGCATCCCAGGGGGACCCTACAATGAGCAGTTCTTC.

The chain employs TRBV5-4 and TRBJ2-7; 7 nucleotides agree with TRBD1. Germline values: CDR1 SGHNT, CDR2 YYREEE (reference sequence). Trimming cost V 3 bases and J 1 base; bases outside gene matches: 13. This CDR3 has 17 amino acids. In DNA, the CDR3 is TGTGCCAGCAGCTCGGAACAGCGGACAGGAAGGTCCTACGAGCAGTACTTC. It translates to CASSSEQRTGRSYEQYF.

The chain carries TRBV9 and TRBJ2-7; TRBD2 agrees at 10 bases. Germline lookup yields CDR1 SGDLS and CDR2 YYNGEE. The CDR3 covers 14 residues. Losses at the gene ends were 3 bases for V and 5 bases for J; bases not matched to a gene: 5. The CDR3 bases are TGTGCCAGCAGCGGGCTAGCGGGAGTAAACGAGCAGTACTTC. Its protein is CASSGLAGVNEQYF.

The chain is built from TRBV9 and TRBJ2-2; D perhaps matches TRBD1 (7 bases). Germline assignment: CDR1 SGDLS and CDR2 YYNGEE. V was pared by 0 bases and J by 5 bases, with 17 bases between. The CDR3 runs to 17 residues. Here the CDR3 reads CASSVAPPGGRTGELFF. The DNA for the CDR3 is TGTGCCAGCAGCGTAGCGCCCCCAGGGGGGCGGACCGGGGAGCTGTTTTTT.

The chain couples TRBV5-1 to TRBJ2-7, with 10 bases lining up with TRBD2. The CDR3 has 15 amino acids. Germline trimming cut 0 bases from V and 1 base from J; bases unmatched to any gene: 1. Germline V CDR1 and CDR2: SGHRS, YFSETQ. In DNA form, the CDR3 reads TGCGCCAGCAGCTTGGTTAGCGGGAGGTCCTACGAGCAGTACTTC. This codes for CASSLVSGRSYEQYF.

Comments on this clone: Distinct nucleotide sequences in the sample also encode this CDR3. The chain has TRBV18 and TRBJ1-4; no firm D call. The length of the CDR3 is 14 residues. CDR1 and CDR2 (germline): KGHSH, LQKENI. The V gene lost 2 bases and the J gene lost 0 bases, with 4 bases spanning the gap. This CDR3 is CASSPIATNEKLFF. The CDR3 nucleotides are TGTGCCAGCTCACCAATTGCAACTAATGAAAAACTGTTTTTT.

The rearrangement links TRBV7-2 to TRBJ2-5; 9 bases align to TRBD2. The CDR3 loop spans 15 amino acids. Germline CDR1 is SGHTA and CDR2 is FQGNSA. The J segment lost 1 base and the V segment lost 5 bases, leaving 5 bases of the junction unmatched. This CDR3 reads CASSLGLASQETQYF. The CDR3, as DNA: TGTGCCAGCAGCCTTGGACTAGCGAGCCAAGAGACCCAGTACTTC.

The chain employs TRBV9 and TRBJ2-5, with 9 positions matching TRBD1. The trim removed 3 bases at V and 4 bases at J, leaving 10 bases unmatched. Germline lookup yields CDR1 SGDLS and CDR2 YYNGEE. The CDR3 loop spans 16 amino acids. The CDR3 DNA is TGTGCCAGCAGCGGACCCCGGGACAGGGAATTAGAGACCCAGTACTTC. This codes for CASSGPRDRELETQYF.

A few counts support this clone. The rearrangement joins TRBV7-9 to TRBJ2-7, with D hard to call. The CDR3 has 14 residues. Germline loops: CDR1 SEHNR, CDR2 FQNEAQ (reference sequence). The germline V and J ends were trimmed by 5 bases and 12 bases, with 23 bases remaining between them. The CDR3 nucleotides are TGTGCCAGCAGCCGCCAGGCGTCCCCCTCGAGTGGGTACTTC. This sequence encodes CASSRQASPSSGYF.

The V gene is TRBV29-1, the J gene TRBJ1-1, with no clear D. Germline V gene lookup returns CDR1 SQVTM and CDR2 ANQGSEA. The CDR3 runs to 12 residues. V was pared by 4 bases and J by 2 bases, with 8 bases between. CDR3 region: CSVGILNTEAFF. The CDR3 DNA sequence: TGCAGCGTTGGGATACTAAACACTGAAGCTTTCTTT.

V usage is TRBV6-6 and J usage is TRBJ1-3; D remains unclear. Germline CDR1 and CDR2: MNHNY and SVGAGI (reference sequence). The CDR3 loop spans 15 amino acids. Trimming took 6 bases from V and 0 from J, leaving 12 bases between them. The CDR3 protein is CASRDFGGSGNTIYF. DNA for the CDR3: TGTGCCAGCAGAGATTTTGGCGGCTCTGGAAACACCATATATTTT.

The chain links TRBV29-1 to TRBJ2-7; 8 bases fit TRBD1. V shed 6 bases and J 6 bases; nucleotides not matched to a gene: 13. Looked up from germline, CDR1 is SQVTM and CDR2 is ANQGSEA. This CDR3 contains 14 residues. CDR3 residues: CSVAPRTGLSEQYF. The CDR3 DNA reads as TGCAGCGTCGCACCTCGGACAGGGTTATCCGAGCAGTACTTC.

This clone has a single count. The J gene is TRBJ2-7, the V gene TRBV28; perhaps D is TRBD1 or TRBD2 (7 bases each). The CDR3 covers 16 residues. Trimming removed 5 bases at V and 2 bases at J, with 19 bases between. Germline loops: CDR1 MDHEN, CDR2 SYDVKM. The CDR3 sequence is CASSPLGAGGAYEQYF. The CDR3 DNA reads TGTGCCAGCAGTCCACTGGGGGCAGGGGGGGCCTACGAGCAGTACTTC. The full variable domain, in which reference TRBV28 and TRBJ2-7 provide the parts outside the CDR3, is DVKVTQSSRYLVKRTGEKVFLECVQDMDHENMFWYRQDPGLGLRLIYFSYDVKMKEKGDIPEGYSVSREKKERFSLILESASTNQTSMYLCASSPLGAGGAYEQYFGPGTRLTVT.

CDR3 residues: CASSYSTGELFF. The CDR3 DNA sequence: TGTGCCAGCAGCTACAGCACCGGGGAGCTGTTTTTT. V gene TRBV5-5 combines with J gene TRBJ2-2; D ambiguous. Trimming removed 3 bases from V and 4 bases from J, with 4 bases in between. The CDR3 spans 12 residues. Germline CDR1 reads SGHKS; CDR2 reads YYEKEE (reference sequence).

This clone was observed a single time. The chain couples TRBV27 to TRBJ2-3; D is possibly TRBD1 (5 bases). Germline CDR1 MNHEY, CDR2 SMNVEV (reference sequence). This CDR3 has 15 residues. Trimming left V 5 bases short and J 6 bases short, with 18 bases between. The CDR3 DNA reads TGTGCCAGCAGTATCACCTCCAGGGTCGTGGATACGCAGTATTTT. Amino acids: CASSITSRVVDTQYF.